The T cell receptor beta chain described here comes from a study of blood T cell repertoires in COVID-19. Study-wide background: Acute and convalescent COVID-19 specimens originated in the United States, Italy and Spain.

On this clone itself: This CDR3 is also generated by other DNA sequences in the sample.

Deletions cut 4 bases from V and 6 bases from J, with 10 bases between. Germline V lookup: CDR1 MDHEN, CDR2 SYDVKM. The CDR3 has 12 residues. Per the original methods: Counts of nucleated cells, estimated from reference gene primer amplification, were obtained. The table came from immunoSEQ multiplex PCR; TCRdb's copy has only in-frame clones and leaves some out. V and J calls and clone size are copied from that table; D and trimming were computed from the DNA. The table has about 190,000 clones, under 85% seen once. This sequence was found in a middle-aged woman with acute or convalescent COVID-19. The V call is TRBV28, the J call TRBJ2-7, with a tentative D call TRBD1 (6 bases). Sequenced sample: peripheral blood. CDR3 DNA sequence: TGTGCCAGCAGTTCACAGGGAAGCGAGCAGTACTTC. This encodes CASSSQGSEQYF.